The TCR beta chain under discussion was sequenced for a study of cytomegalovirus exposure and HLA in healthy donors. Whole-study findings and limits: Reports indicated that the classifier achieved high specificity and sensitivity in diagnosing cytomegalovirus status. Sequencing depth roughly uniform across donors was assumed in presence/absence analyses.

Primers included in the PCR were 60 Vbeta and 13 Jbeta primers. Profiled with immunoSEQ multiplex PCR; TCRdb holds only in-frame clones, not every one. The sample records about 180,000 clones, 70% to 90% being singletons. The table lists this clone with a few counts. Its antigen is as yet unknown. The germline V gene has CDR1 LNHDA and CDR2 SQIVND (reference sequence). The length of the CDR3 is 14 residues. V was shortened by 2 bases and J by 3 bases, with 11 bases between the two germline ends. The chain employs TRBV19 and TRBJ2-7; TRBD2 is a possible D gene (6 bases). Sequencing was carried out using PBMCs. This sequence was found in a male donor in good health and CMV-seronegative. The CDR3 loop is CASSILAGGYEQYF. CDR3 sequence (DNA): TGTGCCAGTAGTATATTAGCCGGGGGCTACGAGCAGTACTTC.